Each of the 28 T cell receptor beta chains below was sequenced from the same sample in a study of blood T cell repertoires in COVID-19. Libraries were prepared by immunoSEQ multiplex PCR; TCRdb keeps only in-frame clonotypes and omits some of them. The sample carries about 140,000 clones, 65% to 85% recorded once. The sequenced sample was peripheral blood. Source of these receptors: a human donor in a cohort sampled during active COVID-19.

V usage is TRBV5-6 and J usage is TRBJ2-1; a weak D match, TRBD1 (6 bases). V was pared by 0 bases and J by 3 bases, with 10 bases between. The CDR3 is 15 residues long. Germline V gene lookup returns CDR1 SGHDT and CDR2 YYEEEE. This CDR3 reads CASSLDRERYNEQFF. Written as DNA, the CDR3 is TGTGCCAGCAGCTTGGACAGGGAACGCTACAATGAGCAGTTCTTC.

CDR3 sequence: CASSGRGEEQFF. Here the CDR3 DNA reads TGTGCCAGCAGCGGCAGGGGAGAGGAGCAGTTCTTC. The V gene is TRBV7-2, the J gene TRBJ2-1; D might be TRBD1 (6 bases). With 5 bases removed from V and 10 bases from J, the gap between germline ends came to 12 bases. Germline values: CDR1 SGHTA, CDR2 FQGNSA. The CDR3 length is 12 residues.

This clone was seen just once. The chain recombines TRBV6-5 with TRBJ2-5; maybe TRBD1 (5 bases). This CDR3 spans 15 amino acids. Germline V gives CDR1 MNHEY, CDR2 SVGAGI. V was cut by 2 bases and J by 0 bases, with 10 bases left in between. In nucleotides, the CDR3 is TGTGCCAGCAGTTACGCTGGACATTACCAAGAGACCCAGTACTTC. This translates into CASSYAGHYQETQYF.

The V call is TRBV5-4, the J call TRBJ2-7, with D tentatively TRBD1 (5 bases). Trimming cost V 0 bases and J 2 bases, with 12 bases left between them. Germline V gene data show CDR1 as SGHNT and CDR2 as YYREEE (reference sequence). This CDR3 contains 15 residues. CDR3 in amino acids: CASSLAHQGTYEQYF. In DNA, the CDR3 is TGTGCCAGCAGCTTGGCCCATCAGGGAACCTACGAGCAGTACTTC.

The chain has TRBV5-6 and TRBJ2-4; D possibly corresponds to TRBD1 (7 bases). V was clipped by 4 bases and J by 1 base, with 15 bases between them. The CDR3 consists of 16 residues. Germline CDR1 is SGHDT and CDR2 is YYEEEE. CDR3 region: CASSAQGGFAKNIQYF. The CDR3 DNA reads TGTGCCAGCAGCGCCCAGGGGGGATTCGCCAAAAACATTCAGTACTTC.

The V and J genes are TRBV6-5 and TRBJ2-1, with 8 nucleotides matching TRBD2. Germline CDR1 and CDR2: MNHEY and SVGAGI. The CDR3 contains 15 residues. V was pared by 6 bases and J by 0 bases, with 4 bases of the junction left unmatched. The CDR3 DNA sequence: TGTGCCAGCAGGTCTCGGGGGGGCTCCTACAATGAGCAGTTCTTC. Translation gives CASRSRGGSYNEQFF.

The J gene is TRBJ1-1, the V gene TRBV10-3; D might be TRBD1 (5 bases). The CDR3 is 15 amino acids. Germline CDR1 is ENHRY and CDR2 is SYGVKD. Trimming took off 4 bases at V and 1 base at J, with 13 bases between the two ends. CDR3 residues: CAISGDRAPNTEAFF. Written as DNA, the CDR3 is TGTGCCATCAGTGGTGACAGAGCCCCGAACACTGAAGCTTTCTTT.

This chain joins TRBV6-2 or TRBV6-3 and TRBJ2-5; D is unclear. The germline V gene encodes CDR1 MNHEY and CDR2 SVGEGT. Between the trimmed V and J ends, which lost 2 bases and 5 bases, there was a span of 9 bases. CDR3 length: 13 residues. In DNA form, the CDR3 reads TGTGCCAGCAGTTACGGCAGGCTGGAGACCCAGTACTTC. It specifies CASSYGRLETQYF.

A few counts support this clone. This chain uses TRBV6-5 with TRBJ1-5; D ambiguous. Germline CDR1 MNHEY, CDR2 SVGAGI. The CDR3 covers 13 residues. The ends were cut back, 6 bases at V and 4 bases at J, with 10 bases in the middle. This CDR3 reads CASSRGGNQPQHF. The CDR3 region has the DNA TGTGCCAGCAGCCGAGGAGGGAATCAGCCCCAGCATTTT.

The V call is TRBV7-2, the J call TRBJ2-5; 14 bases line up with TRBD2. CDR3 length equals 16 residues. J lost 2 bases, V lost 4 bases, and 3 bases had no gene match. Germline V gene data show CDR1 as SGHTA and CDR2 as FQGNSA. For the CDR3, the DNA is TGTGCCAGCAGCTCGGGACTAGCGGGGGTGCAAGAGACCCAGTACTTC. It encodes CASSSGLAGVQETQYF.

A single count supports this clone. CDR3 in amino acids: CATGGQSGNIQYF. CDR3 DNA sequence: TGTGCCACAGGGGGACAGTCGGGAAACATTCAGTACTTC. V is TRBV19 and J is TRBJ2-4; 7 nucleotides align to TRBD1. The CDR3 has 13 residues. Per the germline V gene, CDR1 is LNHDA and CDR2 is SQIVND (reference sequence). J gave up 6 bases and V 10 bases, and 9 bases lay outside the gene matches.

This clone was counted once. The chain uses TRBV6-2 or TRBV6-3 and TRBJ2-5, with TRBD1 matching 7 bases. Trimming at V came to 4 bases and at J to 5 bases, leaving 13 bases not matched to a gene. This CDR3 comprises 16 residues. CDR1 and CDR2 from the germline V gene are MNHEY and SVGEGT. The CDR3 loop is CASSSGQVLGGETQYF. The CDR3 DNA reads as TGTGCCAGCAGTTCCGGACAGGTCCTGGGTGGGGAGACCCAGTACTTC.

The chain recombines TRBV10-3 with TRBJ2-3; 12 nucleotides align to TRBD2. The CDR3 loop spans 14 amino acids. Germline V CDR1 and CDR2: ENHRY, SYGVKD. Germline trimming cut 10 bases from V and 2 bases from J; bases unmatched to any gene: 4. CDR3 in DNA: TGTGCCACCTCTAGCGGGGGGGCCACAGATACGCAGTATTTT. Its translation is CATSSGGATDTQYF.

V gene TRBV28 combines with J gene TRBJ1-2; 10 bases are a match to TRBD1. The CDR3 covers 15 residues. CDR1 and CDR2 from the germline V gene are MDHEN and SYDVKM. The V gene end was trimmed by 6 bases and the J gene end by 1 base; junction bases not matched to a gene: 5. In DNA form, the CDR3 reads TGTGCCAGCAGCCGAGGACAGGGGGTTAACTATGGCTACACCTTC. Amino acids: CASSRGQGVNYGYTF.

V and J are TRBV5-1 and TRBJ2-3; TRBD2 agrees at 11 bases. This CDR3 contains 15 residues. Germline V gene data show CDR1 as SGHRS and CDR2 as YFSETQ. The ends lost 9 bases at V and 3 bases at J; junction bases unmatched: 9. This chain's CDR3 is CATNLAGGHTDTQYF. The CDR3, as DNA: TGCGCCACCAATTTAGCGGGGGGGCATACAGATACGCAGTATTTT. Complete variable domain (other parts from reference TRBV5-1 and TRBJ2-3): KAGVTQTPRYLIKTRGQQVTLSCSPISGHRSVSWYQQTPGQGLQFLFEYFSETQRNKGNFPGRFSGRQFSNSRSEMNVSTLELGDSALYLCATNLAGGHTDTQYFGPGTRLTVL.

On this clone itself: Other nucleotide sequences from this sample produce the same CDR3. This chain uses TRBV18 with TRBJ1-1, with D hard to call. Trimming cost V 3 bases and J 2 bases, with 7 bases left between them. This CDR3 has 13 amino acids. The germline V gene has CDR1 KGHSH and CDR2 LQKENI. CDR3 nucleotides: TGTGCCAGCTCACCTCCAGGAAACACTGAAGCTTTCTTT. It yields the protein CASSPPGNTEAFF.

The J gene is TRBJ2-1, the V gene TRBV6-5, with TRBD1 matching 9 bases. Germline trimming cut 10 bases from V and 7 bases from J; bases unmatched to any gene: 8. Germline CDR1 MNHEY, CDR2 SVGAGI. The CDR3 has 13 residues. CDR3 DNA sequence: TGTGCCATTGGACAGGGGCTGGGGAATGAGCAGTTCTTC. Translated: CAIGQGLGNEQFF.

The rearrangement uses TRBV9 and TRBJ2-4, with TRBD2 matching over 11 bases. Germline assignment: CDR1 SGDLS and CDR2 YYNGEE. This CDR3 is built from 19 residues. With 4 bases clipped from V and 0 bases from J, the junction kept 12 bases outside the gene matches. The CDR3 DNA reads as TGTGCCAGCAGCCGGATGGTAGCGGGGGGGCAAGGAGCCAAAAACATTCAGTACTTC. Translating gives CASSRMVAGGQGAKNIQYF. The full variable domain, completed using reference TRBV9 and TRBJ2-4, is DSGVTQTPKHLITATGQRVTLRCSPRSGDLSVYWYQQSLDQGLQFLIQYYNGEERAKGNILERFSAQQFPDLHSELNLSSLELGDSALYFCASSRMVAGGQGAKNIQYFGAGTRLSVL.

This CDR3 reads CASSQAGTGWTGELFF. The CDR3 nucleotides are TGCGCCAGCAGCCAGGCCGGGACAGGGTGGACCGGGGAGCTGTTTTTT. V and J are TRBV4-1 and TRBJ2-2, with TRBD1 identical over 9 bases. Germline V lookup: CDR1 MGHRA, CDR2 YSYEKL. V was pared by 3 bases and J by 5 bases, with 7 bases of the junction left unmatched. The CDR3 covers 16 residues.

V is TRBV10-1 and J is TRBJ2-3, with TRBD2 identical over 11 bases. The V and J ends lost 5 bases and 3 bases, in that order; junction bases with no gene match: 4. The CDR3 has 15 amino acids. Germline V gene sequence: CDR1 WNHNN, CDR2 SYGVQD (reference sequence). The CDR3 DNA follows: TGCGCCAGCAGTATCCTAGCGGGGGGTACAGATACGCAGTATTTT. Its translation is CASSILAGGTDTQYF.

This clone was counted once. The chain employs TRBV5-1 and TRBJ2-2; 8 bases map to TRBD1. The CDR3 loop spans 16 amino acids. Germline loops: CDR1 SGHRS, CDR2 YFSETQ. The junction had 8 bases not matched to a gene; V was cut back by 1 base and J by 6 bases. The CDR3 bases are TGCGCCAGCAGCTTGTCTCCCCAGGGGGCGGCCGGGGAGCTGTTTTTT. Translated, it gives CASSLSPQGAAGELFF. Looking up the rest from reference TRBV5-1 and TRBJ2-2 gives the full variable domain: KAGVTQTPRYLIKTRGQQVTLSCSPISGHRSVSWYQQTPGQGLQFLFEYFSETQRNKGNFPGRFSGRQFSNSRSEMNVSTLELGDSALYLCASSLSPQGAAGELFFGEGSRLTVL.

J is TRBJ2-3 and V is TRBV5-1, with 7 nucleotides matching TRBD2. Per germline, CDR1 SGHRS and CDR2 YFSETQ. This CDR3 contains 15 residues. V shed 0 bases, J shed 4 bases, and the junction held 5 bases outside the gene matches. This CDR3 reads CASSLVSGDSDTQYF. The CDR3 DNA sequence: TGCGCCAGCAGCTTGGTCAGCGGGGATTCAGATACGCAGTATTTT.

V gene TRBV7-9 combines with J gene TRBJ2-5; 8 bases fit TRBD1. CDR1 is SEHNR and CDR2 is FQNEAQ in the germline V gene (reference sequence). V shed 7 bases, J shed 1 base, and the junction held 8 bases outside the gene matches. The CDR3 covers 15 residues. CDR3 in amino acids: CASTRGDRPQETQYF. Here the CDR3 DNA reads TGTGCCAGCACCCGCGGGGACAGGCCCCAAGAGACCCAGTACTTC.

This clone was recorded only once. This CDR3 is CASSYPDSRSSYEQYF. The CDR3 DNA reads TGTGCCAGCAGCTATCCCGACTCAAGGAGCTCCTACGAGCAGTACTTC. The chain joins TRBV6-6 to TRBJ2-7, with D unresolved. This CDR3 is 16 amino acids long. Trimming stripped 6 bases from V and 0 bases from J, with 18 bases between. Germline V CDR1 and CDR2: MNHNY, SVGAGI (reference sequence).

The chain combines TRBV5-4 with TRBJ2-5, with 8 bases lining up with TRBD2. This CDR3 region has 14 residues. The junction had 2 bases not matched to a gene; V was cut back by 3 bases and J by 1 base. Germline assignment: CDR1 SGHNT and CDR2 YYREEE (reference sequence). CDR3 in amino acids: CASSSGGSQETQYF. The CDR3 nucleotides are TGTGCCAGCAGCTCGGGGGGGAGCCAAGAGACCCAGTACTTC.

V is TRBV28 and J is TRBJ1-1; possible D gene TRBD1, 5 bases. V was pared by 5 bases and J by 7 bases, with 17 bases between. The germline gives CDR1 MDHEN, CDR2 SYDVKM. This CDR3 has 14 amino acids. In DNA form, the CDR3 reads TGTGCCAGCAGTGCCCGACAGAGTGACCTTGAAGCTTTCTTT. It is translated as CASSARQSDLEAFF.

Only a few counts were recorded for this clone. V usage is TRBV7-9 and J usage is TRBJ2-7, with 9 bases lining up with TRBD2. This CDR3 spans 16 amino acids. CDR1 and CDR2 (germline): SEHNR, FQNEAQ (reference sequence). The junction had 5 bases not matched to a gene; V was cut back by 2 bases and J by 0 bases. The CDR3 loop reads CASSLRPSGDSYEQYF. Here the CDR3 DNA reads TGTGCCAGCAGCTTAAGGCCTAGCGGGGACTCCTACGAGCAGTACTTC.

The chain joins TRBV5-4 to TRBJ1-1, with 7 bases identical to TRBD1. The V and J ends lost 6 bases and 4 bases, in that order; junction bases with no gene match: 6. Germline assignment: CDR1 SGHNT and CDR2 YYREEE (reference sequence). The CDR3 has 13 residues. CDR3 sequence reads: CASKMTGITEAFF. Here the CDR3 DNA reads TGTGCCAGCAAGATGACAGGGATCACTGAAGCTTTCTTT.